This TCR beta chain was documented in a study of breast tumors, draining lymph nodes, adjacent tissues. Trimming took 2 bases from V and 2 from J; bases not matched to a gene: 8. Germline CDR1 and CDR2: SNHLY and FYNNEI. This CDR3 comprises 17 residues. Study-wide points: Data fit most tumor T cells coming from lymph node, expanding in tumor. That most tumor T cells come from lymph nodes remained unproven. Compared with basal-like, luminal-like tumors shared significantly more repertoire with nontumor tissue.

TCRdb re-called the multiplex PCR reads through MiXCR, storing one row per CDR3 protein. The repertoire holds around 66,000 distinct CDR3 sequences, with roughly two fifths as singletons. The table lists this clonotype with many counts. Its antigen is currently unknown. The chain uses TRBV2 and TRBJ2-1; 8 bases map to TRBD2. The specimen was breast tumor tissue. The origin of this receptor is a female donor with breast cancer. Some clones in this sample may be carry-over from other donors' samples. The CDR3 reads CASSESIAGPPYNEQFF. Here the CDR3 DNA reads TGTGCCAGCAGTGAATCGATAGCGGGGCCCCCCTACAATGAGCAGTTCTTC. Full variable domain (remainder filled in from reference TRBV2 and TRBJ2-1): EPEVTQTPSHQVTQMGQEVILRCVPISNHLYFYWYRQILGQKVEFLVSFYNNEISEKSEIFDDQFSVERPDGSNFTLKIRSTKLEDSAMYFCASSESIAGPPYNEQFFGPGTRLTVL.